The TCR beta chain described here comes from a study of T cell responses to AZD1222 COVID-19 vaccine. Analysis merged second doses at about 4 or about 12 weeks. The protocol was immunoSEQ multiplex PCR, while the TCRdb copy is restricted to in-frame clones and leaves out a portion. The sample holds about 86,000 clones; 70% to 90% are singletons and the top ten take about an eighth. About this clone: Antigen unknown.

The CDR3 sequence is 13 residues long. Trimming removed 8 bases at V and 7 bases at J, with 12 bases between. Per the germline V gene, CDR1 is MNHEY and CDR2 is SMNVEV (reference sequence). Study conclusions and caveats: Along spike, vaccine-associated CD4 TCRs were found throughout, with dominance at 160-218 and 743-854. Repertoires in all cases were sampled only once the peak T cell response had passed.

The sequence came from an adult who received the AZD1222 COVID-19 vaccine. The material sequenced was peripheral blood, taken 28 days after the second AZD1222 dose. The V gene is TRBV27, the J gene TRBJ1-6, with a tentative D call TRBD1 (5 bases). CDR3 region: CASARGGNSPLHF. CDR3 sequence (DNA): TGTGCCAGCGCCCGGGGGGGGAATTCACCCCTCCACTTT.